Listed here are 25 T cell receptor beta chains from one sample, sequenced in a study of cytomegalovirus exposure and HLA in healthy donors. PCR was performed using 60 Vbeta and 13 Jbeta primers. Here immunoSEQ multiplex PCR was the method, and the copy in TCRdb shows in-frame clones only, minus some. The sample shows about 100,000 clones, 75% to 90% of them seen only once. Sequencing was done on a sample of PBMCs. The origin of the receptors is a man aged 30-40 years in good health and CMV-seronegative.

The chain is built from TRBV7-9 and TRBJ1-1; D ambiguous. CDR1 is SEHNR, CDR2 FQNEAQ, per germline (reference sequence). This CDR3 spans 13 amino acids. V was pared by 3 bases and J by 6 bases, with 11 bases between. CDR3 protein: CASSFESAAEAFF. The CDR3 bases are TGTGCCAGCAGCTTTGAATCGGCGGCTGAAGCTTTCTTT.

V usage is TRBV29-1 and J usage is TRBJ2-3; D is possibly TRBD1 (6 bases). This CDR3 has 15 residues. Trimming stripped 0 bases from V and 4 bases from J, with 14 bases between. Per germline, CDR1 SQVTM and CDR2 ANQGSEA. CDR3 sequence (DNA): TGCAGCGTTGAAGATTGGGCAGGGGACCCAGATACGCAGTATTTT. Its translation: CSVEDWAGDPDTQYF.

The CDR3 region is CASRVSGAYNEQFF. The DNA for the CDR3 is TGTGCCAGCAGGGTGAGCGGGGCCTACAATGAGCAGTTCTTC. The V and J genes are TRBV6-1 and TRBJ2-1, with 7 bases identical to TRBD2. CDR1 MNHNS and CDR2 SASEGT come from the germline V gene. The CDR3 spans 14 residues. The V and J ends lost 6 bases and 2 bases, in that order; junction bases with no gene match: 4.

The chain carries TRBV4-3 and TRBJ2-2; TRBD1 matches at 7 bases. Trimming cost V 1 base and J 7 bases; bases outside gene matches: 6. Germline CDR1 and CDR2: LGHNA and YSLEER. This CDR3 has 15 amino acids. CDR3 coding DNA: TGCGCCAGCAGCCAAGGACAGGGCGTTATCGGGGAGCTGTTTTTT. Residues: CASSQGQGVIGELFF.

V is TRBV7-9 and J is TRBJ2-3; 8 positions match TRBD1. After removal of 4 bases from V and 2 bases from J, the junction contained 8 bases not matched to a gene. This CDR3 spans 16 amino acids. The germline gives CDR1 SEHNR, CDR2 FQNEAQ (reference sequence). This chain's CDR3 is CASSSQGALFTDTQYF. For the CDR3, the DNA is TGTGCCAGCAGCTCCCAGGGGGCTCTGTTCACAGATACGCAGTATTTT.

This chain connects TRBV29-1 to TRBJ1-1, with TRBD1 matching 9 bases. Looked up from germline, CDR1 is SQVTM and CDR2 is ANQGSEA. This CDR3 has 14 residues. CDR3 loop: CSIQGAFSNAEAFF. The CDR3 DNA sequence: TGCAGTATACAGGGGGCGTTTTCGAATGCTGAAGCTTTCTTT.

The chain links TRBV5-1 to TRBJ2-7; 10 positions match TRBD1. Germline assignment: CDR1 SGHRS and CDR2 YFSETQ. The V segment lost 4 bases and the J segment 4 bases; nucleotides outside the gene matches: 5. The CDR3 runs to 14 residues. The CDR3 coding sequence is TGCGCCAGCAGCCCCGGGACAGGGGAGTACGAGCAGTACTTC. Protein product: CASSPGTGEYEQYF.

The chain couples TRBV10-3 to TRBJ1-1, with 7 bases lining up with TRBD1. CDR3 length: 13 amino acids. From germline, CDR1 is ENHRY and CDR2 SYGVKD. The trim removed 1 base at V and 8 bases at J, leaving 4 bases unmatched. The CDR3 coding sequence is TGTGCCATCAGTGAGTTGGGACAGAGAGAAGCTTTCTTT. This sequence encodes CAISELGQREAFF.

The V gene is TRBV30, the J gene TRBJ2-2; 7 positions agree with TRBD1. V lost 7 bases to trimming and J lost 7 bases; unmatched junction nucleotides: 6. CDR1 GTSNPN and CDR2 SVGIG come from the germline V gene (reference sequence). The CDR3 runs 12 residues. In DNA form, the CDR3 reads TGTGCCTCTACAGGGGCCGGCGGGGAGCTGTTTTTT. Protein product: CASTGAGGELFF.

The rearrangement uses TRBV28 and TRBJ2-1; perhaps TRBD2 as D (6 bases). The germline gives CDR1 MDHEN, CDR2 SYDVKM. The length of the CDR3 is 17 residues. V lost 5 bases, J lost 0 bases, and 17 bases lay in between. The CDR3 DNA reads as TGTGCCAGCAGTCTAACGACGGGGGTAAGCTCCTACAATGAGCAGTTCTTC. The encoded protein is CASSLTTGVSSYNEQFF.

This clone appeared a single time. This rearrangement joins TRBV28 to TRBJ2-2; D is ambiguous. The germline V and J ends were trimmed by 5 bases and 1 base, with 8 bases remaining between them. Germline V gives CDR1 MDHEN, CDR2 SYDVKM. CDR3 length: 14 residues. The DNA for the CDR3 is TGTGCCAGCAGTCCTCCGGGGAACACCGGGGAGCTGTTTTTT. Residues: CASSPPGNTGELFF.

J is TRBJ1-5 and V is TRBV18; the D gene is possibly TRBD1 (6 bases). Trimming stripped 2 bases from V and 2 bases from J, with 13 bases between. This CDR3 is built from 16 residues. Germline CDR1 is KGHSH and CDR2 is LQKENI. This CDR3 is CASSPNARGGNQPQHF. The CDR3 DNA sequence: TGTGCCAGCTCACCAAATGCCAGGGGAGGCAATCAGCCCCAGCATTTT.

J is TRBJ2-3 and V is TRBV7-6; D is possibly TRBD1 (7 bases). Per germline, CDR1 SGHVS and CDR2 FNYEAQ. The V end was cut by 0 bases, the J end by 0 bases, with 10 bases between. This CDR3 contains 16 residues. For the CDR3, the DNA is TGTGCCAGCAGCTTAGCGCGGGGACAGAGCACAGATACGCAGTATTTT. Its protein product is CASSLARGQSTDTQYF.

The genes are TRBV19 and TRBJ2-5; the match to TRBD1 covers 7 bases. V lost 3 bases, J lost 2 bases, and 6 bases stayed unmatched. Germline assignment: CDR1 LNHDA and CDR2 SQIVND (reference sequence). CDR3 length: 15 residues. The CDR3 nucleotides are TGTGCCAGTAGTATCCCCGACAGGGAGCAAGAGACCCAGTACTTC. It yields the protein CASSIPDREQETQYF.

The CDR3 spells CASSQITGNEQYF. CDR3 nucleotides: TGCGCCAGCAGCCAAATTACAGGGAACGAGCAGTACTTC. The chain uses TRBV5-1 and TRBJ2-7; TRBD1 is a possible D gene (6 bases). The CDR3 is 13 amino acids. Trimming cost V 4 bases and J 5 bases, with 13 bases left between them. The V gene's germline CDR1 is SGHRS and CDR2 YFSETQ. The full variable domain, with the rest looked up from reference TRBV5-1 and TRBJ2-7, is KAGVTQTPRYLIKTRGQQVTLSCSPISGHRSVSWYQQTPGQGLQFLFEYFSETQRNKGNFPGRFSGRQFSNSRSEMNVSTLELGDSALYLCASSQITGNEQYFGPGTRLTVT.

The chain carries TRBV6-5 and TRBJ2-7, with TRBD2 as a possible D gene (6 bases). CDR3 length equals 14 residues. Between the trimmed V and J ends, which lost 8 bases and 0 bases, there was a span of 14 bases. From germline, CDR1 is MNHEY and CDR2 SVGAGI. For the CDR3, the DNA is TGTGCCAGCCGGAGCGGGCCGGACTCCTACGAGCAGTACTTC. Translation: CASRSGPDSYEQYF.

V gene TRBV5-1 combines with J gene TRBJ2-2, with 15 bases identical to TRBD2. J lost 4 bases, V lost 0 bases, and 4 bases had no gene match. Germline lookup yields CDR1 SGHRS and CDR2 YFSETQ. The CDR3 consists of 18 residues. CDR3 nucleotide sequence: TGCGCCAGCAGCTTGGCAGGACTAGCGGGAGGGGTCACCGGGGAGCTGTTTTTT. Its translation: CASSLAGLAGGVTGELFF.

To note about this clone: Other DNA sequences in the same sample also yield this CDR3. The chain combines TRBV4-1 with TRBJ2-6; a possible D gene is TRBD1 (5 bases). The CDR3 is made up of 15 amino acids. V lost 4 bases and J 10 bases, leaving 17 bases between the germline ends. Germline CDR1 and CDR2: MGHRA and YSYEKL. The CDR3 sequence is CASSPQPGQVNVLTF. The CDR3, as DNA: TGCGCCAGCAGCCCCCAGCCAGGGCAGGTGAACGTCCTGACTTTC.

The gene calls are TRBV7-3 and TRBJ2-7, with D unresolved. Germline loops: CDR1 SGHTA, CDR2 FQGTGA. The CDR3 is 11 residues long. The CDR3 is CALGGPYEQYF. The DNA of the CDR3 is TGTGCTCTCGGCGGCCCCTACGAGCAGTACTTC.

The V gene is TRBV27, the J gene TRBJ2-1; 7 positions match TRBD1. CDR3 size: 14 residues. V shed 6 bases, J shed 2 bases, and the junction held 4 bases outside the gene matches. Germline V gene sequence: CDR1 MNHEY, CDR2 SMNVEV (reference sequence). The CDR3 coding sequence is TGTGCCAGCAGGGTGGGACAGACCTACAATGAGCAGTTCTTC. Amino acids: CASRVGQTYNEQFF.

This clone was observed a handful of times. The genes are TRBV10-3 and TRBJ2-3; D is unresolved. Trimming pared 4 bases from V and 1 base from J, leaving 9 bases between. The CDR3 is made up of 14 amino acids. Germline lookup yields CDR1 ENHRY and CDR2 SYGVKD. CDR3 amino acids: CAISGRKGTDTQYF. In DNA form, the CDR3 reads TGTGCCATCAGTGGCAGAAAAGGCACAGATACGCAGTATTTT.

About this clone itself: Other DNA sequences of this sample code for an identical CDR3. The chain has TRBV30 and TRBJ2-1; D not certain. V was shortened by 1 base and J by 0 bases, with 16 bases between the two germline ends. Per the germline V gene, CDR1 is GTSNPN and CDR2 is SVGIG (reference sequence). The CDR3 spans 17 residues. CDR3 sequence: CAWSAPPTASSYNEQFF. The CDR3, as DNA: TGTGCCTGGAGTGCGCCTCCGACTGCTAGCTCCTACAATGAGCAGTTCTTC.

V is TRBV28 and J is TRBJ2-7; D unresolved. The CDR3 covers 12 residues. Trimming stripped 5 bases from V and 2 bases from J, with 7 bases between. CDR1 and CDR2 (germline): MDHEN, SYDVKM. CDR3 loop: CASSSRPYEQYF. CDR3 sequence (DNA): TGTGCCAGCAGTAGCCGCCCCTACGAGCAGTACTTC.

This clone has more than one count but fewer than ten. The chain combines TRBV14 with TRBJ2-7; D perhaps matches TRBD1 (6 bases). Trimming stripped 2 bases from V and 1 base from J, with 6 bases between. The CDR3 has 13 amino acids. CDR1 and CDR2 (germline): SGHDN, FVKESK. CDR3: CASSQQGSYEQYF. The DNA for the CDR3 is TGTGCCAGCAGCCAACAGGGGTCCTACGAGCAGTACTTC.

CDR3 loop: CASSFGDTEAFF. Written as DNA, the CDR3 is TGTGCCAGCAGCTTCGGGGACACTGAAGCTTTCTTT. V and J are TRBV7-2 and TRBJ1-1, with D uncertain. The CDR3 covers 12 residues. The germline CDR1 and CDR2 sequences are SGHTA and FQGNSA. V lost 3 bases, J lost 3 bases, and 5 bases lay in between.